This TCR beta chain stems from a study of blood T cell repertoires in COVID-19. This clone was picked up a small number of times. Clones were sequenced by immunoSEQ multiplex PCR, and TCRdb holds only the in-frame ones, with some missing. This repertoire shows around 190,000 clones, 82% found once; its top ten account for 7.8%. The V segment lost 4 bases and the J segment 7 bases; nucleotides outside the gene matches: 5. The CDR3 extends over 15 amino acids. The germline CDR1 and CDR2 sequences are SGHNT and YYREEE (reference sequence). The rearrangement links TRBV5-4 to TRBJ2-3; TRBD2 matches at 14 bases. The TCR was taken from a woman aged 60-75 years with COVID-19, enrolled during active disease. The sample taken for sequencing was peripheral blood. CDR3 sequence reads: CASSVGLAGENTQYF. The CDR3 bases are TGTGCCAGCAGCGTGGGACTAGCGGGAGAGAATACGCAGTATTTT.